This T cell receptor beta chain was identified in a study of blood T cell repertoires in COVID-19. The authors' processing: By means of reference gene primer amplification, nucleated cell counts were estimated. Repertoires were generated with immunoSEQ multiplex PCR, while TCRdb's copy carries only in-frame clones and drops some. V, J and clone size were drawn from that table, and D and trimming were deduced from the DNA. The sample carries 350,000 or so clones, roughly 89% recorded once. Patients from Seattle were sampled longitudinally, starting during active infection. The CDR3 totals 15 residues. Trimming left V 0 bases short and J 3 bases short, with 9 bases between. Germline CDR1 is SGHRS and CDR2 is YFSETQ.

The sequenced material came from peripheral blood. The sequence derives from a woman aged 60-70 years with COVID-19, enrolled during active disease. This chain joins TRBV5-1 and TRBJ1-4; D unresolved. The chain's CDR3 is CASSLDGPPNEKLFF. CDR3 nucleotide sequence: TGCGCCAGCAGCTTGGACGGTCCTCCTAATGAAAAACTGTTTTTT.